The clone carrying this TCR beta chain showed up just once. Its antigen is still unknown. The data derive from a study of STAT5B mutations in CD4+ large granular lymphocyte leukemia. Study context: Among healthy controls, a particular HLA allele went with more CDR3 'QG' motifs.

How the authors handled the data: A productive frequency of 2.59 x 10-5 was the lowest detectable. The table came from immunoSEQ multiplex PCR; TCRdb's copy has only in-frame clones and leaves some out. V and J calls and clone size follow that table, whereas D and trimming were derived from the DNA. The data contain nearly 45,000 clones, approximately 83% of them singletons. Findings of the study overall: Approximately 25% of private leukemic clonotypes occurred rarely in other patients' non-leukemic repertoires.

The CDR3 totals 14 residues. Germline CDR1 MNHNS, CDR2 SASEGT. V shed 7 bases and J 3 bases; nucleotides not matched to a gene: 4. This sequence originates from a human donor in good health. The chain joins TRBV6-1 to TRBJ2-3; 10 nucleotides align to TRBD1. Sequencing input: CD4+ T cells from blood buffy coats. The DNA of the CDR3 is TGTGCCAGCAACCCGGGACAGGGGACAGATACGCAGTATTTT. The encoded protein is CASNPGQGTDTQYF.